The clone carrying this TCR beta chain has at least ten counts. As yet, its antigen is unknown. 5'RACE with 10-nucleotide random UMIs produced the cDNA. Over 180 million TCR-beta sequences, together covering 15-18 subjects, were produced by every individual sequencing run that was carried out. One entry per CDR3 protein results from TCRdb running MiXCR on the 5' RACE reads. The data show 55,000 to 75,000 distinct CDR3 sequences, with approximately 15% seen just once and 4.6% held by the top ten. These data originate in a study of neurological immune-mediated disorders. Findings and limits, study-wide: The greatest TCR clonal expansion occurred in HTLV-1-associated myelopathy and the least in multiple sclerosis, which fell below healthy controls.

CDR1 and CDR2 from the germline V gene are DFQATT and SNEGSKA (reference sequence). V lost 0 bases and J 6 bases, leaving 18 bases between the germline ends. The CDR3 has 16 amino acids. Time point denoted: longitudinal time-point 1 (baseline). The TCR was taken from a female donor with HTLV-1-associated myelopathy (HAM/TSP). The chain employs TRBV20-1 and TRBJ2-1, with a possible D match to TRBD2 (5 bases). Sequences were obtained from PBMCs. The CDR3 protein is CSARDLPSAGSNEQFF. The CDR3 coding sequence is TGCAGTGCTAGAGATCTCCCCTCCGCTGGGAGCAATGAGCAGTTCTTC.